This paragraph reports one T cell receptor beta chain. The CDR3 extends over 13 amino acids. The germline gives CDR1 MRHNA, CDR2 SNTAGT. With 10 bases removed from V and 1 base from J, the gap between germline ends came to 13 bases. This specimen belongs to a study of blood T cell repertoires in COVID-19. Turning to the study itself: Donors in the United States, Italy and Spain gave samples during acute or convalescent COVID-19. The cDNA or gDNA used as material had been derived from T cells, B-cell-depleted T cells, or PBMCs.

Original analysis: How many nucleated cells were present was estimated from reference gene primer amplification. Repertoires were generated with immunoSEQ multiplex PCR, while TCRdb's copy carries only in-frame clones and drops some. V, J and clone size are those of that table, while D and trimming were read from the DNA. The repertoire consists of 200,000 to 250,000 clones, with roughly four fifths occurring once and the leading ten covering 7.4%. The chain couples TRBV6-4 to TRBJ1-1; a possible D gene is TRBD1 (6 bases). The sequence was collected from a woman aged 45-65 years with acute or convalescent COVID-19. Material for sequencing was peripheral blood. The CDR3 nucleotides read TGTGCCACCAGGCGGGGGGCGAACACTGAAGCTTTCTTT. This codes for CATRRGANTEAFF.